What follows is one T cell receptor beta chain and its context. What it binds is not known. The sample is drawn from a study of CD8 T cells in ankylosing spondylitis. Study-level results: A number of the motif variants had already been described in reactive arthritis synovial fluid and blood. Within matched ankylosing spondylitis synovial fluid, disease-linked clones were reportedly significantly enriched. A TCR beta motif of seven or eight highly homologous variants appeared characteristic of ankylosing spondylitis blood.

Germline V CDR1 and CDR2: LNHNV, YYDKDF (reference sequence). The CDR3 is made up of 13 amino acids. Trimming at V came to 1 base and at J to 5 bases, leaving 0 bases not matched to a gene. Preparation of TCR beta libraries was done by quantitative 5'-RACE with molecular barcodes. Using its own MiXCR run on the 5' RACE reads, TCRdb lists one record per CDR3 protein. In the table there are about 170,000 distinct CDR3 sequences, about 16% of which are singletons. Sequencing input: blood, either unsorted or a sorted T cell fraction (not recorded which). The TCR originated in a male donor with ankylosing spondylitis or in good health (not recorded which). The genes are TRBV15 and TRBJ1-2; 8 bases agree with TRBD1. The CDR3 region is CATSRGQGYGYTF. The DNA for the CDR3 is TGTGCCACCAGCAGAGGACAGGGGTATGGCTACACCTTC. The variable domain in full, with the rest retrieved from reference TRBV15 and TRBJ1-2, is DAMVIQNPRYQVTQFGKPVTLSCSQTLNHNVMYWYQQKSSQAPKLLFHYYDKDFNNEADTPDNFQSRRPNTSFCFLDIRSPGLGDTAMYLCATSRGQGYGYTFGSGTRLTVV.